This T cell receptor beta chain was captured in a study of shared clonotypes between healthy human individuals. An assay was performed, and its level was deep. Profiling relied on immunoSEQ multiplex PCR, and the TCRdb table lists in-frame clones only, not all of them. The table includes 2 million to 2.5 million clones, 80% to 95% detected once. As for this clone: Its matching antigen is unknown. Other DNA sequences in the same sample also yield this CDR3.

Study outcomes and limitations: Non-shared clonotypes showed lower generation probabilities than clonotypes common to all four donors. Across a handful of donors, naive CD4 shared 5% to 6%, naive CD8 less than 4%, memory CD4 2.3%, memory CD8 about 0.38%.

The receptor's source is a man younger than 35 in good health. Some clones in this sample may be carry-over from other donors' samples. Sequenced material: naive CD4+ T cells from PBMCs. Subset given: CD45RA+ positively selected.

CDR3 DNA sequence: TGTGCCAGCTCCGTGGGGGGTGGCGCCTACAATGAGCAGTTCTTC. This sequence encodes CASSVGGGAYNEQFF. The chain combines TRBV9 with TRBJ2-1; TRBD2 is a possible D gene (6 bases). V dropped 7 bases and J dropped 2 bases, with 16 bases sitting between them. The germline CDR1 and CDR2 sequences are SGDLS and YYNGEE. The CDR3 totals 15 residues.